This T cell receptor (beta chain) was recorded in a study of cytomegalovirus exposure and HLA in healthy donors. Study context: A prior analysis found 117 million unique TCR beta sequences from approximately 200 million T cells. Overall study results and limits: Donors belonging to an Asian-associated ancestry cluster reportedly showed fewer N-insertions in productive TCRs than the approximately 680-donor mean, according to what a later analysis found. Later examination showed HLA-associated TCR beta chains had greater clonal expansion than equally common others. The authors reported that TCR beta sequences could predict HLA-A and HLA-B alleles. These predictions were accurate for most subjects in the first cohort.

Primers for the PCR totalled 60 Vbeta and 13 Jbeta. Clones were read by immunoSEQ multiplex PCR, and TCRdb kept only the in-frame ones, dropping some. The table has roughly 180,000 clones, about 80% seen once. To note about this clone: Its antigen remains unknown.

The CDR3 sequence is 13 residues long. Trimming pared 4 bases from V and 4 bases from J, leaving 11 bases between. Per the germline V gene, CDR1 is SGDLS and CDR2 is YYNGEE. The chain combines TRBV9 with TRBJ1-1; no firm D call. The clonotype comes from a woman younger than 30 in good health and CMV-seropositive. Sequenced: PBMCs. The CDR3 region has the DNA TGTGCCAGCAGCCCCCCCTTGTCCACTGAAGCTTTCTTT. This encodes CASSPPLSTEAFF.